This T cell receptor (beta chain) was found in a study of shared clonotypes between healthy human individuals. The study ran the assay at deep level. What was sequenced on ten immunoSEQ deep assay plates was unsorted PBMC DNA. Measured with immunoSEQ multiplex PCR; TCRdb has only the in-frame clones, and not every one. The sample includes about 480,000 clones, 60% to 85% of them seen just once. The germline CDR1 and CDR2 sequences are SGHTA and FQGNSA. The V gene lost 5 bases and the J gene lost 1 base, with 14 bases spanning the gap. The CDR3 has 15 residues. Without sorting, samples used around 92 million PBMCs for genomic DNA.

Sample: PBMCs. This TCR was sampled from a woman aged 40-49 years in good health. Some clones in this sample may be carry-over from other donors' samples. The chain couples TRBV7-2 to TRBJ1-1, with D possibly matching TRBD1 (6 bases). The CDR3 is CASSQHPQGNTEAFF. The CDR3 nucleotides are TGTGCCAGCAGCCAACACCCACAGGGGAACACTGAAGCTTTCTTT.